These T cell receptor beta chains were read from a single sample in a study of cytotoxic CD8 clonotypes in ibrutinib-treated CLL. Clones were sequenced by immunoSEQ multiplex PCR, and TCRdb holds only the in-frame ones, with some missing. This table has 150,000 or so clones, 80% to 90% appearing once. The sequences come from PBMCs, collected after 24 months of ibrutinib treatment. The receptors were gathered from a human donor with chronic lymphocytic leukemia. Both conserved end residues are part of each CDR3. The D gene is left open where the match is weak. Clone size is shown for a subset of rows, as once, few, many or a class of expanded clone.

>.|TRBJ1-2|.|TRBV6-5
CASSYSAKPANYGYTF
TGTGCCAGCAGTTACTCGGCCAAACCAGCTAACTATGGCTACACCTTC
>.|TRBJ2-3|.|TRBV19
CASSEGVTSTDTQYF
TGTGCCAGTAGTGAAGGGGTAACAAGCACAGATACGCAGTATTTT
>.|TRBJ1-1|.|TRBV28
CASSLGLTEAFF
TGTGCCAGCAGTTTAGGTCTCACTGAAGCTTTCTTT
>.|TRBJ2-7|.|TRBV6-1
CASTIIGDEQYF
TGTGCCAGCACTATTATCGGGGACGAGCAGTACTTC
>TRBD1|TRBJ2-6|.|TRBV9
CASSRQGSGANVLTF
TGTGCCAGCAGCCGACAGGGCTCTGGGGCCAACGTCCTGACTTTC
>TRBD1|TRBJ1-2|.|TRBV19
CASRSGQVYGYTF
TGTGCCAGTAGATCCGGACAGGTCTATGGCTACACCTTC
>.|TRBJ1-6|.|TRBV5-8
CASSLAVGTSPLHF
TGTGCCAGCAGCTTGGCCGTGGGGACATCACCCCTCCACTTT
>.|TRBJ1-4|.|TRBV19
CASSITGATNEKLFF
TGTGCCAGTAGTATTACGGGGGCAACTAATGAAAAACTGTTTTTT
>.|TRBJ2-1|once|TRBV20-1
CSARPNNEQFF
TGCAGTGCCAGGCCTAACAATGAGCAGTTCTTC
>.|TRBJ2-5|.|TRBV23-1
CASSQNSPRPWGETQYF
TGCGCCAGCAGTCAAAATAGTCCAAGGCCCTGGGGAGAGACCCAGTACTTC
>.|TRBJ1-1|.|TRBV5-6
CASSGGLLNTEAFF
TGTGCCAGCAGCGGGGGACTGCTGAACACTGAAGCTTTCTTT
>TRBD1|TRBJ1-2|once|TRBV18
CASSPPTGNYGYTF
TGTGCCAGCTCACCACCGACAGGGAACTATGGCTACACCTTC
>.|TRBJ2-1|.|TRBV19
CASSPRGYNEQFF
TGTGCCAGTAGCCCCAGGGGCTACAATGAGCAGTTCTTC
>.|TRBJ2-1|.|TRBV28
CASFSGATPWEQFF
TGTGCCAGTTTTAGCGGCGCAACCCCTTGGGAGCAGTTCTTC
>.|TRBJ2-3|.|TRBV19
CASRRKSRPDTQYF
TGTGCCAGTAGGAGAAAATCCAGGCCAGATACGCAGTATTTT
>.|TRBJ2-7|.|TRBV28
CASSPPTGYGRSYEQYF
TGTGCCAGCAGTCCACCAACAGGGTACGGTAGGTCCTACGAGCAGTACTTC
>TRBD1|TRBJ2-7|.|TRBV4-3
CASSLGRGNYEQYF
TGCGCCAGCAGCCTCGGCAGGGGGAACTACGAGCAGTACTTC
>.|TRBJ1-1|.|TRBV29-1
CSVRTEMNTEAFF
TGCAGCGTCCGGACGGAAATGAACACTGAAGCTTTCTTT
>.|TRBJ2-7|.|TRBV30
CAWALYDEQYF
TGTGCCTGGGCGCTGTACGACGAGCAGTACTTC
>.|TRBJ2-1|.|TRBV19
CASKKNREPYNEQFF
TGTGCCAGTAAAAAGAACAGGGAACCGTACAATGAGCAGTTCTTC
>.|TRBJ2-3|.|TRBV4-3
CASSRLTGSTDTQYF
TGCGCCAGCAGCCGCCTAACAGGGAGCACAGATACGCAGTATTTT